This TCR beta chain was captured in a study of control samples from healthy donors and cancer patients. The repertoire was sequenced with immunoSEQ multiplex PCR; TCRdb's copy has only in-frame clones and lacks some. The data contain 130,000 or so clones, 94% of them singletons. Sequenced: blood. The clonotype originates from a man aged 40-49 years in good health.

CDR3 amino acids: CASSQEWGSNEQFF. As DNA, the CDR3 is TGTGCCAGCAGCCAAGAGTGGGGGTCCAATGAGCAGTTCTTC. V is TRBV3-1 (or the pseudogene TRBV3-2) and J is TRBJ2-1; D possibly uses TRBD1 or TRBD2 (5 bases each). V was cut by 0 bases and J by 6 bases, with 9 bases left in between. CDR1 and CDR2 (germline): LGHDT, YNNKEL (reference sequence). The CDR3 sequence is 14 residues long.